This T cell receptor (beta chain) emerged from a study of shared clonotypes between healthy human individuals. On the study more broadly: The donors, two women and three men, were aged 18 to 49.

V lost 3 bases, J lost 9 bases, and 12 bases stayed unmatched. The CDR3 runs to 16 residues. The germline V gene has CDR1 SGHRS and CDR2 YFSETQ. Assay: immunoSEQ multiplex PCR; the TCRdb copy retains only in-frame clones and omits some. Among approximately 1.5 million clones, 98% were seen once, and the ten largest hold about 0.4%. This clonotype was obtained from a man in his thirties or forties in good health. The chain uses TRBV5-1 and TRBJ2-1; TRBD1 matches 10 bases. Material: naive CD4+ T cells sorted from blood. Stated subset: CD45RA+ positively selected. The CDR3 spells CASSSPDRGRVVEQFF. CDR3 DNA sequence: TGCGCCAGCAGCTCACCAGACAGGGGGCGGGTGGTTGAGCAGTTCTTC. Together with reference TRBV5-1 and TRBJ2-1, the CDR3 gives the full variable domain: KAGVTQTPRYLIKTRGQQVTLSCSPISGHRSVSWYQQTPGQGLQFLFEYFSETQRNKGNFPGRFSGRQFSNSRSEMNVSTLELGDSALYLCASSSPDRGRVVEQFFGPGTRLTVL.